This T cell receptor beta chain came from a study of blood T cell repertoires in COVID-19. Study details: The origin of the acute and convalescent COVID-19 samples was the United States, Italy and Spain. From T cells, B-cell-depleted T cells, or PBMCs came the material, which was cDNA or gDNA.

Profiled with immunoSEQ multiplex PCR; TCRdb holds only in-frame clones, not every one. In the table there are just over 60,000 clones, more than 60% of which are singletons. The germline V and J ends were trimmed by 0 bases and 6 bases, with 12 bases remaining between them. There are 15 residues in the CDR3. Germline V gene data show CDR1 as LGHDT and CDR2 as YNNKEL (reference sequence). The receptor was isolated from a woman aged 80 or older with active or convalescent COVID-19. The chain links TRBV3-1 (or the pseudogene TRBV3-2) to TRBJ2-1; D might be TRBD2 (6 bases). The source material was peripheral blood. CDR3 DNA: TGTGCCAGCAGCCAAGAGGCGGGGTCGGGCAATGAGCAGTTCTTC. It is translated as CASSQEAGSGNEQFF.